This TCR beta chain derives from a study of blood T cell repertoires in COVID-19. Assay used: immunoSEQ multiplex PCR; TCRdb lists only in-frame clones, some missing. The table has approximately 39,000 clones, approximately 87% seen once. Only one count was recorded for this clone. Looked up from germline, CDR1 is SQVTM and CDR2 is ANQGSEA. Trimming removed 7 bases at V and 4 bases at J, with 16 bases between. This CDR3 contains 13 residues. This clonotype was sampled from a man aged 50-59 years with active or convalescent COVID-19. V gene TRBV29-1 combines with J gene TRBJ1-2; D is unresolved. The sample was peripheral blood. The CDR3 DNA follows: TGCAGCGCCTCTGACGGCCAGGTCTATGGCTACACCTTC. This sequence encodes CSASDGQVYGYTF.